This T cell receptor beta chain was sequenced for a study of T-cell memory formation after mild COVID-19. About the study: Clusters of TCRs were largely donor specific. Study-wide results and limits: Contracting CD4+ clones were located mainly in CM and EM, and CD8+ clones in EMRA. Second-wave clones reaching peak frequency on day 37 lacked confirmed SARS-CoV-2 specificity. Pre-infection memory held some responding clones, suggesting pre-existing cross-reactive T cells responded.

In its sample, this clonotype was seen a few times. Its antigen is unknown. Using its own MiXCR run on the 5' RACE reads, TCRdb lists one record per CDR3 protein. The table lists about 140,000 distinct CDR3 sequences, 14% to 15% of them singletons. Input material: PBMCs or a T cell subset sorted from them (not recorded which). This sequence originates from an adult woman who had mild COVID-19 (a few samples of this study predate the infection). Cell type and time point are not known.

The CDR3, as DNA: TGTGCCAGCAGCGTAGCAAAGAGGAATGAGCAGTTCTTC. It is translated as CASSVAKRNEQFF. This chain links TRBV9 with TRBJ2-1, with D unresolved. V dropped 0 bases and J dropped 7 bases, with 8 bases sitting between them. Germline V CDR1 and CDR2: SGDLS, YYNGEE. The CDR3 spans 13 residues.